This is a list of T cell receptor beta chains from one sample in a study of T cell repertoires in cytomegalovirus infection. No antigen has been identified for these receptors. TCRdb re-analysed the reads in MiXCR, keeping a single row per CDR3 protein. The sample comprises over 250,000 distinct CDR3 sequences, roughly a fifth of which are singletons, and roughly a fifth rests with the top ten. This material consisted of cultured PBMCs, taken from culture after CMV antigen stimulation. The receptors stem from a human donor in good health (CMV status not recorded). Some clones in this sample may be carry-over from other donors' samples. Each CDR3 is given with its conserved first and last residue. Each record gives: V gene, J gene, D gene, clone size, CDR3 protein, CDR3 DNA. A D gene is named only where the DNA matches it firmly. The size field is filled for only some rows; it gives once, few, many or a size class.

V: TRBV7-9; J: TRBJ2-3; D: .; size: few; CDR3: CACRGDTQYF; DNA: TGTGCCTGTCGAGGAGATACGCAGTATTTT
V: TRBV12-5; J: TRBJ1-2; D: TRBD1; size: .; CDR3: CASGFKTGDGYTF; DNA: TGTGCTAGTGGTTTTAAGACAGGGGATGGCTACACCTTC
V: TRBV30; J: TRBJ1-5; D: TRBD1; size: few; CDR3: CAWSGGTGGQPQHF; DNA: TGTGCCTGGAGTGGAGGGACAGGGGGTCAGCCCCAGCATTTT
V: TRBV15; J: TRBJ2-2; D: TRBD2; size: .; CDR3: CATSRAGTSGVAGELFF; DNA: TGTGCCACCAGCAGAGCCGGGACTAGCGGAGTTGCCGGGGAGCTGTTTTTT
V: TRBV7-2; J: TRBJ2-2; D: TRBD2; size: .; CDR3: CASSKRGDVNTGELFF; DNA: TGTGCCAGCAGCAAGCGGGGCGACGTGAACACCGGGGAGCTGTTTTTT
V: TRBV27; J: TRBJ2-5; D: .; size: few; CDR3: CASSSSLAEGYQETQYF; DNA: TGTGCCAGCAGTTCCTCTCTGGCGGAGGGGTACCAAGAGACCCAGTACTTC
V: TRBV7-2; J: TRBJ2-3; D: .; size: many; CDR3: CASSFTYPRPRTQYF; DNA: TGTGCCAGCAGCTTTACCTACCCCCGGCCGCGGACGCAGTATTTT
V: TRBV4-3; J: TRBJ1-2; D: .; size: .; CDR3: CASSQLLGEYGYTF; DNA: TGCGCCAGCAGCCAGCTGTTAGGGGAGTATGGCTACACCTTC
V: TRBV6-2/TRBV6-3; J: TRBJ2-3; D: .; size: .; CDR3: CASSQTRPITDTQYF; DNA: TGTGCCAGCAGTCAGACTAGACCGATCACAGATACGCAGTATTTT
V: TRBV5-1; J: TRBJ2-5; D: TRBD1; size: .; CDR3: CASSLAGRQGDETQYF; DNA: TGCGCCAGCAGCTTGGCCGGAAGACAGGGGGACGAGACCCAGTACTTC
V: TRBV9; J: TRBJ1-2; D: .; size: .; CDR3: CASSVGWSGYTF; DNA: TGTGCCAGCAGCGTAGGTTGGTCTGGCTACACCTTC
V: TRBV7-8; J: TRBJ1-5; D: TRBD1; size: many; CDR3: CASSLGRDRAQPQHF; DNA: TGTGCCAGCAGCTTAGGTCGGGACAGGGCTCAGCCCCAGCATTTT
V: TRBV13; J: TRBJ2-1; D: TRBD2; size: .; CDR3: CASSLGLAVNNEQFF; DNA: TGTGCCAGCAGCTTAGGTCTAGCGGTTAACAATGAGCAGTTCTTC
V: TRBV4-3; J: TRBJ2-1; D: .; size: .; CDR3: CASSQDSGLNNEQFF; DNA: TGCGCCAGCAGCCAAGATTCGGGACTGAACAATGAGCAGTTCTTC
V: TRBV7-9; J: TRBJ2-3; D: TRBD1; size: once; CDR3: CVSSLGGPPYF; DNA: TGTGTCAGCAGCTTAGGGGGCCCGCCGTATTTT
V: TRBV27; J: TRBJ1-2; D: TRBD1; size: few; CDR3: CASSSPGGVYGYTF; DNA: TGTGCCAGCAGTTCTCCAGGGGGTGTCTATGGCTACACCTTC
V: TRBV18; J: TRBJ2-5; D: .; size: .; CDR3: CASSPESAETQYF; DNA: TGTGCCAGCTCACCTGAAAGCGCAGAGACCCAGTACTTC
V: TRBV7-3; J: TRBJ2-2; D: .; size: .; CDR3: CASSRTKNTGELFF; DNA: TGTGCCAGCAGCCGGACTAAAAACACCGGGGAGCTGTTTTTT
V: TRBV7-2; J: TRBJ2-3; D: .; size: many; CDR3: CASSLMGLELSDTQYF; DNA: TGTGCCAGCAGCTTAATGGGTCTAGAGCTGTCAGATACGCAGTATTTT
V: TRBV7-2; J: TRBJ1-4; D: TRBD1; size: many; CDR3: CASSFDRGDEKLFF; DNA: TGTGCCAGCAGTTTTGACAGGGGTGATGAAAAACTGTTTTTT
V: TRBV18; J: TRBJ1-1; D: .; size: few; CDR3: CASSPRAGTNTEAFF; DNA: TGTGCCAGCTCACCCCGGGCGGGGACCAACACTGAAGCTTTCTTT
V: TRBV4-1; J: TRBJ1-1; D: TRBD1; size: .; CDR3: CASSLLDRANTEAFF; DNA: TGCGCCAGCAGCCTCCTGGACAGGGCGAACACTGAAGCTTTCTTT
V: TRBV29-1; J: TRBJ1-1; D: .; size: .; CDR3: CSARGQAEAFF; DNA: TGCAGCGCCCGAGGGCAGGCTGAAGCTTTCTTT
V: TRBV7-2; J: TRBJ1-4; D: TRBD1; size: many; CDR3: CASSPTGALREKLFF; DNA: TGTGCCAGCAGCCCGACAGGGGCCCTCAGGGAAAAACTGTTTTTT